This T cell receptor (beta chain) emerged from a study of blood T cell repertoires in COVID-19. On the study more broadly: PBMCs, B-cell-depleted T cells, or T cells were the source of the cDNA or gDNA that made up the material.

As processed by the authors: Reference gene primers were amplified, and this amplification served to estimate nucleated cell counts. The assay was immunoSEQ multiplex PCR, and TCRdb's table has in-frame clones only and misses some. That table gives V, J and clone size, and the DNA gave D and trimming. The sample contains 140,000 to 150,000 clones, 81% of which appear only once. Germline V gene data show CDR1 as SGDLS and CDR2 as YYNGEE. The trim removed 4 bases at V and 2 bases at J, leaving 8 bases unmatched. The length of the CDR3 is 16 residues. This clonotype was sampled from a human donor in a cohort sampled during active COVID-19. The chain couples TRBV9 to TRBJ2-1, with 8 positions matching TRBD1. Material: peripheral blood. Here the CDR3 DNA reads TGTGCCAGCAGCTATGCCAGGGGGCCGGCCTACAATGAGCAGTTCTTC. The encoded protein is CASSYARGPAYNEQFF.